A single sample gave rise to the 29 T cell receptor beta chains below, sequenced in a study of cytomegalovirus exposure and HLA in healthy donors. This PCR relied on a set of 60 Vbeta primers and 13 Jbeta primers. Generated by immunoSEQ multiplex PCR, the TCRdb table keeps only in-frame clones and is missing some. The sample carries about 190,000 clones, around 87% recorded once. The sample comprised PBMCs. The receptors come from a young man in good health and CMV-seronegative.

The chain carries TRBV5-6 and TRBJ2-5, with 10 bases aligning to TRBD1. V lost 4 bases, J lost 5 bases, and 5 bases stayed unmatched. Germline V gene data show CDR1 as SGHDT and CDR2 as YYEEEE. The CDR3 length is 14 residues. CDR3 loop: CASSVDRGGETQYF. The CDR3 DNA reads as TGTGCCAGCAGCGTGGACAGGGGGGGGGAGACCCAGTACTTC. The complete variable domain, with remaining parts taken from reference TRBV5-6 and TRBJ2-5, reads DAGVTQSPTHLIKTRGQQVTLRCSPKSGHDTVSWYQQALGQGPQFIFQYYEEEERQRGNFPDRFSGHQFPNYSSELNVNALLLGDSALYLCASSVDRGGETQYFGPGTRLLVL.

The V and J genes are TRBV27 and TRBJ1-6, with TRBD1 as a possible D gene (6 bases). The V gene's germline CDR1 is MNHEY and CDR2 SMNVEV (reference sequence). V lost 0 bases, J lost 0 bases, and 9 bases lay in between. The CDR3 totals 17 residues. The CDR3 coding sequence is TGTGCCAGCAGTTTATCGGGGGCAAGCTCCTATAATTCACCCCTCCACTTT. Protein: CASSLSGASSYNSPLHF.

This clone was seen a handful of times. This chain uses TRBV6-1 with TRBJ2-3, with a tentative D call TRBD2 (6 bases). Germline V gives CDR1 MNHNS, CDR2 SASEGT. Trimming removed 3 bases at V and 5 bases at J, with 9 bases between. The CDR3 is made up of 13 amino acids. CDR3 sequence reads: CASSEAGRDTQYF. CDR3 DNA sequence: TGTGCCAGCAGTGAGGCGGGACGAGATACGCAGTATTTT.

This chain joins TRBV9 and TRBJ2-1; 7 nucleotides line up with TRBD2. CDR3 length equals 16 residues. The V gene's germline CDR1 is SGDLS and CDR2 YYNGEE. V trimming: 5 bases; J trimming: 0 bases; junction bases outside the gene matches: 8. The CDR3 spells CASRDGRPSSYNEQFF. CDR3 bases: TGTGCCAGCAGGGACGGGAGGCCCAGCTCCTACAATGAGCAGTTCTTC.

V is TRBV4-3 and J is TRBJ2-2; 8 bases match TRBD2. J lost 5 bases, V lost 2 bases, and 19 bases had no gene match. The CDR3 sequence is 20 residues long. Germline V CDR1 and CDR2: LGHNA, YSLEER. The CDR3 protein is CASSQNGPPAGGAGTGELFF. The CDR3 bases are TGCGCCAGCAGCCAAAATGGGCCTCCCGCGGGGGGCGCGGGTACCGGGGAGCTGTTTTTT.

The chain carries TRBV27 and TRBJ1-6; D is perhaps TRBD1 (6 bases). Per germline, CDR1 MNHEY and CDR2 SMNVEV (reference sequence). The CDR3 is 16 amino acids. The ends were cut back, 6 bases at V and 8 bases at J, with 20 bases in the middle. The DNA for the CDR3 is TGTGCCAGCAGGCTAGTCGGACAGTCAGGCGATTCACCCCTCCACTTT. Its protein is CASRLVGQSGDSPLHF.

This clone was seen just once. The chain links TRBV30 to TRBJ1-2, with TRBD1 identical over 7 bases. The CDR3 has 13 amino acids. The V segment lost 3 bases and the J segment 8 bases; nucleotides outside the gene matches: 9. Germline loops: CDR1 GTSNPN, CDR2 SVGIG (reference sequence). This CDR3 reads CAWSYRGSEGYTF. For the CDR3, the DNA is TGTGCCTGGAGCTACAGGGGCTCAGAGGGCTACACCTTC. Looking up the rest from reference TRBV30 and TRBJ1-2 gives the full variable domain: SQTIHQWPATLVQPVGSPLSLECTVEGTSNPNLYWYRQAAGRGLQLLFYSVGIGQISSEVPQNLSASRPQDRQFILSSKKLLLSDSGFYLCAWSYRGSEGYTFGSGTRLTVV.

The chain combines TRBV11-2 with TRBJ1-6; 8 nucleotides align to TRBD1. The CDR3 spans 15 residues. The germline CDR1 and CDR2 sequences are SGHAT and FQNNGV. V was clipped by 5 bases and J by 8 bases; unmatched bases: 8. The CDR3 sequence is CASSGQGGSHSPLHF. The CDR3 DNA reads TGTGCCAGCAGCGGACAGGGAGGATCGCATTCACCCCTCCACTTT.

This clone occurred once. V is TRBV7-8 and J is TRBJ1-2; D may be TRBD1 (6 bases). Germline V gene data show CDR1 as SGHVS and CDR2 as FQNEAQ. V was pared by 1 base and J by 1 base, with 16 bases between. The CDR3 covers 17 residues. This CDR3 reads CASSLVTGNAYNYGYTF. The CDR3 DNA reads TGTGCCAGCAGCTTAGTAACAGGGAACGCTTATAACTATGGCTACACCTTC.

The J gene is TRBJ2-1, the V gene TRBV18; D is possibly TRBD2 (5 bases). V dropped 5 bases and J dropped 2 bases, with 13 bases sitting between them. This CDR3 has 15 residues. Looked up from germline, CDR1 is KGHSH and CDR2 is LQKENI. The CDR3 DNA follows: TGTGCCAGCTCAGAGGGAATAGGAACCTACAATGAGCAGTTCTTC. Its protein is CASSEGIGTYNEQFF.

The chain is built from TRBV7-2 and TRBJ2-1; tentative D call: TRBD1 (6 bases). The germline V and J ends were trimmed by 2 bases and 2 bases, with 10 bases remaining between them. Germline CDR1 reads SGHTA; CDR2 reads FQGNSA. The CDR3 sequence is 15 residues long. CDR3 in DNA: TGTGCCAGCAGCTTACAGGGGCGAACCTACAATGAGCAGTTCTTC. Amino acids: CASSLQGRTYNEQFF.

This chain joins TRBV15 and TRBJ1-1, with D perhaps matching TRBD1 (6 bases). The length of the CDR3 is 14 residues. Looked up from germline, CDR1 is LNHNV and CDR2 is YYDKDF (reference sequence). V lost 0 bases and J 1 base, leaving 6 bases between the germline ends. The CDR3 coding sequence is TGTGCCACCAGCAGAGAGACAGGGAACACTGAAGCTTTCTTT. Protein sequence: CATSRETGNTEAFF.

About this clone itself: The sample carries other DNA sequences with the same CDR3. This chain joins TRBV11-2 and TRBJ2-3, with TRBD2 identical over 10 bases. The CDR3 covers 17 residues. The germline CDR1 and CDR2 sequences are SGHAT and FQNNGV. Germline trimming cut 2 bases from V and 0 bases from J; bases unmatched to any gene: 5. The CDR3 nucleotides are TGTGCCAGCAGCTTATTAAGCGGGGGGGCAAGCACAGATACGCAGTATTTT. Translated, it gives CASSLLSGGASTDTQYF.

The count of this clone is one. Written as DNA, the CDR3 is TGTGCCATCAGTGAGTCGACACTCCGAATCGACACTGAAGCTTTCTTT. As protein: CAISESTLRIDTEAFF. This sequence joins TRBV10-3 and TRBJ1-1, with no clear D. Per germline, CDR1 ENHRY and CDR2 SYGVKD. The CDR3 has 16 amino acids. Trimming cost V 0 bases and J 3 bases, with 14 bases left between them.

This chain links TRBV18 with TRBJ2-2, with TRBD2 identical over 11 bases. V shed 2 bases, J shed 2 bases, and the junction held 4 bases outside the gene matches. The V gene's germline CDR1 is KGHSH and CDR2 LQKENI. The CDR3 is 17 amino acids. This CDR3 reads CASSPKGLAGNTGELFF. The CDR3 coding sequence is TGTGCCAGCTCACCAAAAGGACTAGCGGGCAACACCGGGGAGCTGTTTTTT.

This clone appeared once. V is TRBV5-1 and J is TRBJ2-3; perhaps TRBD1 as D (5 bases). V was cut by 0 bases and J by 1 base, with 9 bases left in between. Germline V gives CDR1 SGHRS, CDR2 YFSETQ. The CDR3 covers 15 residues. The CDR3, as DNA: TGCGCCAGCAGCTTGGGGGGCGCCGGCACAGATACGCAGTATTTT. Protein: CASSLGGAGTDTQYF. The full variable domain, completed using reference TRBV5-1 and TRBJ2-3, is KAGVTQTPRYLIKTRGQQVTLSCSPISGHRSVSWYQQTPGQGLQFLFEYFSETQRNKGNFPGRFSGRQFSNSRSEMNVSTLELGDSALYLCASSLGGAGTDTQYFGPGTRLTVL.

V gene TRBV18 combines with J gene TRBJ1-6; 7 bases agree with TRBD1. In germline, CDR1 is KGHSH, CDR2 LQKENI. The CDR3 is made up of 15 amino acids. With 3 bases clipped from V and 10 bases from J, the junction kept 9 bases outside the gene matches. CDR3 amino acids: CASSPPQGLGSPLHF. The CDR3 region has the DNA TGTGCCAGCTCACCCCCACAGGGGCTGGGGTCACCCCTCCACTTT.

The genes are TRBV6-6 and TRBJ1-1; D gene unclear. The V gene lost 6 bases and the J gene lost 1 base, with 15 bases spanning the gap. This CDR3 has 15 amino acids. The germline CDR1 and CDR2 sequences are MNHNY and SVGAGI (reference sequence). The CDR3 nucleotides read TGTGCCAGCAGCCCCACGGGAGGCCGGAACACTGAAGCTTTCTTT. Protein: CASSPTGGRNTEAFF.

CDR3 coding DNA: TGTGCCAGCAGCCCGAGGACTAGCGGAGTATCCTACAATGAGCAGTTCTTC. This gives the protein CASSPRTSGVSYNEQFF. The chain combines TRBV7-9 with TRBJ2-1, with 10 bases lining up with TRBD2. From germline, CDR1 is SEHNR and CDR2 FQNEAQ (reference sequence). V gave up 5 bases and J gave up 1 base; unmatched junction bases: 8. The CDR3 consists of 17 residues.

The chain is built from TRBV18 and TRBJ2-2, with TRBD1 identical over 7 bases. J gave up 3 bases and V 3 bases, and 4 bases lay outside the gene matches. The CDR3 length is 15 residues. CDR1 is KGHSH and CDR2 is LQKENI in the germline V gene. This chain's CDR3 is CASSPSGGYTGELFF. The CDR3 nucleotides are TGTGCCAGCTCACCGTCAGGGGGTTACACCGGGGAGCTGTTTTTT.

The chain uses TRBV5-1 and TRBJ2-2; D gene uncertain. The germline V and J ends were trimmed by 0 bases and 5 bases, with 14 bases remaining between them. Germline V gene sequence: CDR1 SGHRS, CDR2 YFSETQ. CDR3 length: 16 amino acids. The CDR3 region is CASSLALAENTGELFF. CDR3 sequence (DNA): TGCGCCAGCAGCTTGGCTTTGGCAGAAAATACCGGGGAGCTGTTTTTT.

This clone occurred a few times. V gene TRBV7-9 combines with J gene TRBJ1-2, with D hard to call. The germline V and J ends were trimmed by 6 bases and 0 bases, with 5 bases remaining between them. The V gene's germline CDR1 is SEHNR and CDR2 FQNEAQ (reference sequence). CDR3 length equals 12 residues. The CDR3 sequence: CASSIANYGYTF. CDR3 nucleotide sequence: TGTGCCAGCAGTATAGCTAACTATGGCTACACCTTC.

The chain joins TRBV15 to TRBJ1-5; D unresolved. The CDR3 runs 17 residues. V lost 0 bases, J lost 6 bases, and 18 bases lay in between. CDR1 and CDR2 from the germline V gene are LNHNV and YYDKDF (reference sequence). CDR3 DNA sequence: TGTGCCACCAGCAGAGATTTTGAGGGCGCACGGGGTCAGCCCCAGCATTTT. This gives the protein CATSRDFEGARGQPQHF.

The chain couples TRBV5-1 to TRBJ2-7, with TRBD1 matching 11 bases. The V gene end was trimmed by 4 bases and the J gene end by 0 bases; junction bases not matched to a gene: 3. Germline V lookup: CDR1 SGHRS, CDR2 YFSETQ. The length of the CDR3 is 15 residues. The chain's CDR3 is CASSQGTGGSYEQYF. The CDR3 DNA sequence: TGCGCCAGCAGCCAAGGGACAGGGGGCTCCTACGAGCAGTACTTC.

The V call is TRBV21-1, the J call TRBJ1-5. TRBV21-1 is designated a pseudogene. CDR3 size: 13 residues. CDR3 in amino acids: CAGDRDAVPWLDF. The CDR3 nucleotides read TGTGCCGGCGATCGTGATGCGGTCCCGTGGCTGGATTTT.

The chain is built from TRBV28 and TRBJ2-7, with 10 nucleotides matching TRBD1. Germline V gene data show CDR1 as MDHEN and CDR2 as SYDVKM. V shed 3 bases, J shed 6 bases, and the junction held 8 bases outside the gene matches. The CDR3 covers 15 residues. The DNA of the CDR3 is TGTGCCAGCAGTTTGTTATCCGGGACAGGGGTCGAGCAGTACTTC. Translation gives CASSLLSGTGVEQYF. The whole variable domain, remainder taken from reference TRBV28 and TRBJ2-7, is DVKVTQSSRYLVKRTGEKVFLECVQDMDHENMFWYRQDPGLGLRLIYFSYDVKMKEKGDIPEGYSVSREKKERFSLILESASTNQTSMYLCASSLLSGTGVEQYFGPGTRLTVT.

This chain uses TRBV4-3 with TRBJ1-6; TRBD1 matches 7 bases. After removal of 0 bases from V and 3 bases from J, the junction contained 5 bases not matched to a gene. The CDR3 length is 17 residues. CDR1 is LGHNA and CDR2 is YSLEER in the germline V gene. The CDR3 region has the DNA TGCGCCAGCAGCCAAGATCTGGCAGGGGGCTATAATTCACCCCTCCACTTT. Translation gives CASSQDLAGGYNSPLHF.

V gene TRBV18 combines with J gene TRBJ2-2, with 7 bases matching TRBD1. The trim removed 1 base at V and 5 bases at J, leaving 7 bases unmatched. CDR1 is KGHSH and CDR2 is LQKENI in the germline V gene. The CDR3 covers 16 residues. The CDR3 nucleotides read TGTGCCAGCTCACCACAGGGGACAGAGGGTACCGGGGAGCTGTTTTTT. It codes for CASSPQGTEGTGELFF.

This chain uses TRBV7-2 with TRBJ2-5; 7 bases fit TRBD1. From germline, CDR1 is SGHTA and CDR2 FQGNSA. There are 15 residues in the CDR3. Trimming cost V 5 bases and J 1 base; bases outside gene matches: 7. In DNA, the CDR3 is TGTGCCAGCAGCCTCCAGAAGGGGGCCCAAGAGACCCAGTACTTC. It specifies CASSLQKGAQETQYF.